This TCR beta chain was profiled in a study of shared clonotypes between healthy human individuals. In replicate PCRs of sorted subsets, about 220 ng DNA, approximately 30,000 T cell genomes, was used. TCRdb keeps only in-frame clones here, not all; method: immunoSEQ multiplex PCR. The sample includes some 2,400,000 clones, nearly 97% of them seen just once. Study-level results: Around 4.9% of naive CD4 clonotypes were shared across several donors.

Remarks on this clone: Its antigen is unknown.

The length of the CDR3 is 14 residues. Germline CDR1 reads MNHEY; CDR2 reads SVGAGI. V lost 6 bases and J lost 3, with 14 bases in between. The V gene is TRBV6-5, the J gene TRBJ1-2; D ambiguous. The receptor's source is a man in his late teens or twenties in good health. Specimen: naive CD4+ T cells sorted from blood. Regarding subset: CD45RA+ positively selected. The CDR3 protein is CASSPEGGYYGYTF. CDR3 coding DNA: TGTGCCAGCAGCCCCGAGGGAGGGTACTATGGCTACACCTTC.